This TCR beta chain was profiled in a study of cytomegalovirus exposure and HLA in healthy donors. Across the study: The 90 to 150 validation repertoires were produced on the same platform as the approximately 670 repertoires of the first cohort. This was reported in a later analysis.

Comment on this clone: No antigen is known for it.

The table came from immunoSEQ multiplex PCR; TCRdb's copy has only in-frame clones and leaves some out. The table includes about 76,000 clones, over 85% detected once. Study-level findings and limits: TCR beta chains numbering about 160 were designated cytomegalovirus-associated. In vitro, a few CMV-associated chains proved specific for CMV antigens. Most TCR sequences were rare, but some public TCRs occurred in many donors.

The germline V and J ends were trimmed by 10 bases and 0 bases, with 13 bases remaining between them. The CDR3 covers 13 residues. The germline gives CDR1 MNHEY, CDR2 SMNVEV (reference sequence). The chain links TRBV27 to TRBJ2-7; maybe TRBD2 (6 bases). This receptor was identified in a man aged 18 to 29 in good health and CMV-seropositive. Sequencing input: PBMCs. CDR3 sequence (DNA): TGTGCCACTCGTCGGGGAGGCTCCTACGAGCAGTACTTC. Its protein product is CATRRGGSYEQYF.